This record covers a single T cell receptor beta chain. Its antigen is as yet unknown. This record belongs to a study of lymphopenia after photon versus proton radiotherapy. The CDR3 is made up of 13 amino acids. Per germline, CDR1 MNHEY and CDR2 SMNVEV (reference sequence). Trimming removed 3 bases from V and 7 bases from J; junction bases left unmatched: 5. Measured with immunoSEQ multiplex PCR; TCRdb has only the in-frame clones, and not every one. Among 25,000 to 30,000 clones listed, around 85% were seen once. Overall study results and limits: Relative stability marked proton patients; photon patients lost diversity and naive cells.

This receptor was taken from a man aged 25-40 years with gastric cancer. The sequencing used peripheral blood, collected from a patient treated with photon-based radiotherapy. This chain connects TRBV27 to TRBJ2-7; 8 positions match TRBD1. The CDR3 sequence is CASSFHYRGEQYF. CDR3 bases: TGTGCCAGCAGTTTTCATTACAGGGGGGAGCAGTACTTC.